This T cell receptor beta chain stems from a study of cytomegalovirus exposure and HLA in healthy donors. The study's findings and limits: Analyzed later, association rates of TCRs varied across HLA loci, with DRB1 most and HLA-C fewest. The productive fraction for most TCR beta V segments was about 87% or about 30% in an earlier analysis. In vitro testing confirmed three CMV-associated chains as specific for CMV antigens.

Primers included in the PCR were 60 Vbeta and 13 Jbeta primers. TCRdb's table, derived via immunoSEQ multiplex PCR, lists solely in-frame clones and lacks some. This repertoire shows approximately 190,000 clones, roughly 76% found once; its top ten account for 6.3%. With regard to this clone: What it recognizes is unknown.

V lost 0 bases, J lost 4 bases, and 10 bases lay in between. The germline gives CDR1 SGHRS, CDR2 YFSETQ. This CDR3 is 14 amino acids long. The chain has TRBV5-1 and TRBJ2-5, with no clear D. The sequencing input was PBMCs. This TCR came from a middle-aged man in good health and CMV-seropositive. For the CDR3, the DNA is TGCGCCAGCAGCTTGGGGGCGCTTCGAGAGACCCAGTACTTC. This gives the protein CASSLGALRETQYF.